This T cell receptor beta chain is from a study of glioma-infiltrating T cells. Study-level findings and limits: Tissue and blood shared very few CDR3 sequences. Shared blood CDR3 signature motifs marked patients with low tissue-blood divergence. Tissue-blood divergence was below expectation in non-neoplastic patients, above in gliomas.

A remark on this clonotype: What it binds is unknown.

The CDR3 extends over 19 amino acids. V dropped 4 bases and J dropped 3; count of bases not matched to a gene: 15. Germline V lookup: CDR1 MGHDK, CDR2 SYGVNS. Using RNA template, CDR3s of TCR alpha and beta were amplified with iRepertoire arm-PCR. Input was about 85-400 ng of tissue mRNA or PBMC total RNA. TCRdb ran MiXCR on the multiplex PCR reads and lists one entry per CDR3 protein. The profile shows 300,000 to 450,000 distinct CDR3 sequences, 41% of them singletons. This sequence joins TRBV25-1 and TRBJ1-4; 9 nucleotides align to TRBD1. The receptor was isolated from a human donor with low-grade glioma or glioblastoma, undergoing nonglioma brain surgery, or in good health (not recorded which). The sequenced sample was glioma tissue, nonneoplastic brain tissue, or PBMCs (not recorded which). CDR3 in DNA: TGTGCCAGCAGTGCGATTACCGGGACAGGGATCGGGGCTAATGAAAAACTGTTTTTT. Translation: CASSAITGTGIGANEKLFF.